These T cell receptor beta chains were read from a single sample in a study of T cell responses to AZD1222 COVID-19 vaccine. Generated by immunoSEQ multiplex PCR, the TCRdb table keeps only in-frame clones and is missing some. The table lists approximately 130,000 clones, 80% to 95% of them singletons. The sample here was peripheral blood, taken on day 0 of AZD1222 vaccination. The receptors were gathered from an adult in good health. CDR3s include the opening cysteine and the closing phenylalanine or tryptophan. D genes are given only for firm matches. Size tells how often a clone was seen (once, few, many) or the class of an expanded clone, and some rows leave it out.

>NA|TRBD1|TRBJ1-1|TRBV10-3
CATAHRGGTDTEAFF
TGTGCCACCGCCCACAGGGGAGGTACGGACACTGAAGCTTTCTTT
>NA|NA|TRBJ2-5|TRBV9
CASSPRAAVQETQYF
TGTGCCAGCAGCCCCCGGGCGGCGGTCCAAGAGACCCAGTACTTC
>NA|NA|TRBJ2-3|TRBV19
CASLPRYSTDTQYF
TGTGCCAGTCTACCGCGGTACAGCACAGATACGCAGTATTTT
>NA|TRBD2|TRBJ2-1|TRBV11-2
CASSSLAGGRGEQFF
TGTGCCAGCAGCTCATTAGCGGGGGGACGGGGTGAGCAGTTCTTC
>NA|NA|TRBJ1-5|TRBV5-1
CASSQGGPNQPQHF
TGCGCCAGCAGCCAGGGCGGTCCCAATCAGCCCCAGCATTTT
>NA|NA|TRBJ1-5|TRBV27
CASSISGLASYSNQPQHF
TGTGCCAGCAGTATCTCAGGGCTTGCAAGTTATAGCAATCAGCCCCAGCATTTT
>NA|NA|TRBJ2-2|TRBV24-1
CATSDFGVGELFF
TGTGCCACCAGTGATTTTGGGGTTGGGGAGCTGTTTTTT
>NA|TRBD2|TRBJ2-1|TRBV5-8
CASSFGSSGQFF
TGTGCCAGCAGCTTTGGGTCTAGCGGGCAGTTCTTC
>NA|NA|TRBJ1-2|TRBV4-2
CASSHGPGGYTF
TGTGCCAGCAGCCACGGGCCGGGAGGCTACACCTTC
>NA|NA|TRBJ1-2|TRBV7-2
CASSPGGLYGYTF
TGTGCCAGCAGCCCGGGGGGGCTTTATGGCTACACCTTC
>NA|NA|TRBJ1-2|TRBV5-1
CASSLARGDLGYGYTF
TGCGCCAGCAGCTTGGCCAGGGGTGATTTGGGCTATGGCTACACCTTC
>NA|NA|TRBJ2-2|TRBV7-6
CASSSRLGPGELFF
TGTGCCAGCAGCTCTCGTTTGGGTCCCGGGGAGCTGTTTTTT
>NA|NA|TRBJ2-4|TRBV12-3/TRBV12-4
CASGRPGKNIQYF
TGTGCCAGCGGCCGTCCGGGCAAAAACATTCAGTACTTC
>NA|NA|TRBJ2-3|TRBV18
CASSPLQGGGTDTQYF
TGTGCCAGCTCACCCTTACAGGGAGGAGGCACAGATACGCAGTATTTT
>NA|TRBD2|TRBJ2-3|TRBV3-1/TRBV3-2
CASSQGASGSPHSDTQYF
TGTGCCAGCAGCCAAGGCGCTAGCGGGAGCCCTCATTCCGATACGCAGTATTTT
>once|TRBD1|TRBJ2-7|TRBV2
CASTHRDRVNYEQYF
TGTGCCAGCACCCACCGGGACAGGGTTAACTACGAGCAGTACTTC
>NA|NA|TRBJ2-4|TRBV19
CASSIGIGNIQYF
TGTGCCAGTAGTATAGGGATCGGAAACATTCAGTACTTC
>NA|TRBD2|TRBJ2-3|TRBV5-1
CASSTSGTSTDTQYF
TGCGCCAGCAGCACGAGCGGGACTAGCACAGATACGCAGTATTTT
>NA|TRBD2|TRBJ2-1|TRBV7-6
CASSLFGGRGSYNEQFF
TGTGCCAGCAGCTTATTCGGCGGGAGGGGCTCCTACAATGAGCAGTTCTTC
>NA|NA|TRBJ1-5|TRBV5-1
CASSLEGSQPQHF
TGCGCCAGCAGCTTGGAGGGCTCGCAGCCCCAGCATTTT
>NA|TRBD2|TRBJ2-1|TRBV5-4
CASSFRTSGKMGQFF
TGTGCCAGCAGCTTTCGGACTAGCGGGAAAATGGGGCAGTTCTTC
>once|NA|TRBJ1-1|TRBV30
CALARGVTEAFF
TGTGCCTTGGCCAGGGGTGTGACTGAAGCTTTCTTT
>once|TRBD1|TRBJ1-2|TRBV3-1/TRBV3-2
CASSQSDRELLGGGYTF
TGTGCCAGCAGCCAATCGGACAGGGAACTACTCGGGGGAGGCTACACCTTC
>few|NA|TRBJ2-7|TRBV19
CASRAWDDTGQYF
TGTGCCAGTAGGGCCTGGGACGACACGGGGCAGTACTTC
>NA|NA|TRBJ1-1|TRBV6-5
CASRRGTEAFF
TGTGCCAGTCGGAGGGGCACTGAAGCTTTCTTT
>NA|NA|TRBJ2-3|TRBV18
CASSPPSRTDTQYF
TGTGCCAGCTCACCCCCTAGCCGCACAGATACGCAGTATTTT
>once|TRBD2|TRBJ2-1|TRBV9
CASSAYSGIGGNEQFF
TGTGCCAGCAGCGCGTATAGCGGGATTGGGGGGAATGAGCAGTTCTTC
>NA|TRBD2|TRBJ2-5|TRBV6-1
CASSPGLSPETQYF
TGTGCCAGCAGCCCGGGACTATCACCCGAGACCCAGTACTTC
>NA|NA|TRBJ1-1|TRBV3-1/TRBV3-2
CASSQASSLNTEAFF
TGTGCCAGCAGCCAAGCCTCGTCCTTGAACACTGAAGCTTTCTTT
>NA|NA|TRBJ2-5|TRBV18
CASSPSETQYF
TGTGCCAGCTCACCCTCAGAGACCCAGTACTTC
>once|TRBD2|TRBJ2-3|TRBV5-6
CASSNAGGSTDTQYF
TGTGCCAGCAGTAATGCGGGAGGAAGCACAGATACGCAGTATTTT
>NA|TRBD1|TRBJ2-3|TRBV29-1
CSVGTGVTDTQYF
TGCAGCGTTGGGACAGGGGTGACAGATACGCAGTATTTT
>NA|TRBD1|TRBJ1-5|TRBV2
CASSRDRARGQPQHF
TGTGCCAGCAGTCGGGACAGGGCGCGCGGTCAGCCCCAGCATTTT
>NA|NA|TRBJ1-1|TRBV29-1
CSAGSRLRDTEAFF
TGCAGCGCCGGTTCCCGGTTACGGGACACTGAAGCTTTCTTT
>NA|TRBD1|TRBJ1-1|TRBV7-3
CASRKGQRNTEAFF
TGTGCCAGCAGGAAGGGACAGAGGAACACTGAAGCTTTCTTT
>NA|NA|TRBJ1-4|TRBV18
CASSPATNEKLFF
TGTGCCAGCTCACCAGCAACTAATGAAAAACTGTTTTTT
>NA|TRBD1|TRBJ2-6|TRBV6-4
CASSDGTGGSGANVLTF
TGTGCCAGCAGTGACGGGACAGGGGGGTCTGGGGCCAACGTCCTGACTTTC
>NA|NA|TRBJ1-1|TRBV7-2
CASSLRTEYTEAFF
TGTGCCAGCAGCTTACGGACAGAGTACACTGAAGCTTTCTTT
>NA|TRBD1|TRBJ1-1|TRBV3-1/TRBV3-2
CASSQDWDSEAFF
TGTGCCAGCAGCCAAGATTGGGACAGTGAAGCTTTCTTT
>NA|NA|TRBJ2-7|TRBV15
CATSREPQGSLYEQYF
TGTGCCACCAGCAGAGAACCCCAGGGGTCCCTCTACGAGCAGTACTTC
>NA|NA|TRBJ1-2|TRBV14
CASSQGFGRGNYGYTF
TGTGCCAGCAGCCAAGGCTTTGGCAGAGGGAACTATGGCTACACCTTC
>NA|NA|TRBJ2-2|TRBV6-6
CASSYNARAGELFF
TGTGCCAGCAGTTACAACGCCCGGGCCGGGGAGCTGTTTTTT
>NA|NA|TRBJ2-5|TRBV5-1
CASRPAPPETQYF
TGCGCCAGCAGGCCAGCCCCTCCAGAGACCCAGTACTTC
>NA|TRBD1|TRBJ1-5|TRBV15
CATQTGASNQPQHF
TGTGCCACTCAGACAGGGGCTAGCAATCAGCCCCAGCATTTT
>NA|TRBD1|TRBJ1-6|TRBV7-9
CASSLGSRDRHF
TGTGCCAGCAGCTTAGGCAGCCGGGACAGACACTTT
>NA|TRBD1|TRBJ2-7|TRBV19
CASSTTGQGYYEQYF
TGTGCCAGTAGTACCACGGGACAGGGATACTACGAGCAGTACTTC
>NA|TRBD1|TRBJ2-7|TRBV19
CASSTGQHSYEQYF
TGTGCCAGTAGTACGGGACAGCACTCCTACGAGCAGTACTTC
>NA|NA|TRBJ1-1|TRBV5-1
CASSFFSGNTEAFF
TGCGCCAGCAGCTTTTTTTCGGGTAACACTGAAGCTTTCTTT
>NA|NA|TRBJ1-2|TRBV5-1
CASSFGGFVGYGYTF
TGCGCCAGCAGCTTCGGGGGGTTTGTAGGCTATGGCTACACCTTC
>NA|TRBD1|TRBJ1-2|TRBV30
CASPTGGGYTF
TGTGCCTCCCCGACAGGGGGAGGCTACACCTTC
>NA|NA|TRBJ1-6|TRBV19
CASSGTTRSSYNSPLHF
TGTGCCAGTAGTGGAACCACCCGGAGCTCCTATAATTCACCCCTCCACTTT
>NA|NA|TRBJ1-4|TRBV28
CASSSPGGEVEKLFF
TGTGCCAGCAGTTCGCCGGGGGGGGAGGTTGAAAAACTGTTTTTT
>NA|TRBD2|TRBJ2-3|TRBV6-5
CASSYRLAGTADTQYF
TGTGCCAGCAGTTATAGACTAGCGGGTACTGCAGATACGCAGTATTTT
>NA|NA|TRBJ2-1|TRBV5-1
CASSKGAGHSYNEQFF
TGCGCCAGCAGCAAAGGGGCGGGACACTCCTACAATGAGCAGTTCTTC
>NA|NA|TRBJ1-2|TRBV30
CAWSVPGYGYTF
TGTGCCTGGAGTGTACCAGGTTATGGCTACACCTTC